The rows below give T cell receptor beta chains drawn from one sample of a study of blood T cell repertoires in COVID-19. Here immunoSEQ multiplex PCR was the method, and the copy in TCRdb shows in-frame clones only, minus some. This table holds about 380,000 clones, approximately 80% found once. The specimen was peripheral blood. These receptor sequences come from a human donor with acute or convalescent COVID-19. The donor label of this sample is uncertain. CDR3s include the opening cysteine and the closing phenylalanine or tryptophan.

J gene,V gene,CDR3 protein
TRBJ1-6,TRBV11-3,CASSLGSGRKPLRPPLHF
TRBJ2-1,TRBV12-3/TRBV12-4,CASSPSGNEQFF
TRBJ1-1,TRBV19,CASRRDRGKTEAFF
TRBJ1-2,TRBV7-9,CASSSPGQGVYGYTF
TRBJ1-5,TRBV28,CASSFGVWGNQPQHF
TRBJ1-3,TRBV27,CASRDRGSRNTIYF
TRBJ2-3,TRBV27,CASRTWGLAGGPFGDTQYF
TRBJ1-1,TRBV3-1/TRBV3-2,CASSQVRRGMNTEAFF
TRBJ2-1,TRBV2,CASIPDRNEQFF
TRBJ1-1,TRBV7-2,CASSMGQPLYEAFF
TRBJ2-5,TRBV7-7,CASSSTGETQYF
TRBJ2-2,TRBV2,CASRQTRDSYTGELFF
TRBJ1-2,TRBV5-1,CASSPTGGSSYGYTF
TRBJ1-2,TRBV6-5,CATQDRGFQVRGYTF
TRBJ2-7,TRBV28,CASSLFERVGYEQYF
TRBJ2-7,TRBV18,CASSPSTGKGNEQYF
TRBJ2-7,TRBV27,CASSLVGLAGSYEQYF
TRBJ2-1,TRBV5-4,CASSVTQGNEQFF
TRBJ2-1,TRBV3-1/TRBV3-2,CASSRGLDYNEQFF
TRBJ1-1,TRBV30,CAWWIAEITQRGTEAFF
TRBJ1-6,TRBV5-8,CASSHRDRGNSPLHF
TRBJ1-4,TRBV2,CASIKQLINEKLFF
TRBJ1-2,TRBV29-1,CSVDSYPGQGAAGYTF
TRBJ2-1,TRBV29-1,CSVAYLAGQVTEQFF
TRBJ2-2,TRBV28,CASSPAFAPNTGELFF
TRBJ2-2,TRBV7-6,CASSPPGTGKSGELFF
TRBJ2-5,TRBV11-2,CASSFGVAKETQYF
TRBJ2-2,TRBV3-1/TRBV3-2,CASSSLGELFF
TRBJ2-1,TRBV18,CASSPQADNNEQFF
TRBJ1-1,TRBV28,CASSVPQGSTEAFF
TRBJ2-5,TRBV5-4,CASSLRQSRETQYF